The 31 T cell receptor beta chains reported below all come from one sample, sequenced in a study of T cell responses to AZD1222 COVID-19 vaccine. Repertoires were generated with immunoSEQ multiplex PCR, while TCRdb's copy carries only in-frame clones and drops some. Of 150,000 to 200,000 clones in the sample, approximately 87% were seen once. Sample: peripheral blood, taken on day 0 of MenACWY control vaccination. The receptor source for this set is an adult in good health.

The chain has TRBV4-3 and TRBJ2-6; TRBD1 might be the D (5 bases). There are 15 residues in the CDR3. Between the trimmed V and J ends, which lost 4 bases and 2 bases, there was a span of 9 bases. Germline V gives CDR1 LGHNA, CDR2 YSLEER. CDR3 in amino acids: CASSLGHTGANVLTF. CDR3 sequence (DNA): TGCGCCAGCAGCCTGGGGCATACTGGGGCCAACGTCCTGACTTTC.

The chain recombines TRBV6-5 with TRBJ2-1; D is ambiguous. V lost 2 bases, J lost 5 bases, and 7 bases lay in between. This CDR3 has 13 residues. Germline CDR1 MNHEY, CDR2 SVGAGI. Here the CDR3 reads CASSYVGHNEQFF. CDR3 nucleotide sequence: TGTGCCAGCAGTTACGTTGGACACAATGAGCAGTTCTTC.

The chain links TRBV30 to TRBJ2-3; the D gene is possibly TRBD1 (6 bases). CDR1 and CDR2 (germline): GTSNPN, SVGIG (reference sequence). The germline V and J ends were trimmed by 0 bases and 4 bases, with 8 bases remaining between them. The CDR3 totals 13 residues. CDR3 sequence: CAWSVAGADTQYF. DNA of the CDR3: TGTGCCTGGAGTGTAGCAGGGGCAGATACGCAGTATTTT.

The gene calls are TRBV28 and TRBJ1-4; D might be TRBD1 (5 bases). There are 14 residues in the CDR3. Germline V CDR1 and CDR2: MDHEN, SYDVKM. Trimming removed 2 bases at V and 7 bases at J, with 11 bases between. The CDR3 region is CASSLEGSSEKLFF. The CDR3, as DNA: TGTGCCAGCAGTTTAGAGGGGAGCAGTGAAAAACTGTTTTTT.

The CDR3 DNA reads as TGTGCCAGCAGCTTAGACGCAGGGCAAGAGACCCAGTACTTC. Translated, it gives CASSLDAGQETQYF. The chain recombines TRBV7-2 with TRBJ2-5; a weak D match, TRBD1 (5 bases). CDR1 and CDR2 (germline): SGHTA, FQGNSA. The CDR3 covers 14 residues. The V end was cut by 1 base, the J end by 2 bases, with 8 bases between.

The chain carries TRBV6-1 and TRBJ2-1; D gene ambiguous. Germline CDR1 and CDR2: MNHNS and SASEGT. CDR3 length equals 14 residues. Trimming removed 0 bases from V and 12 bases from J, with 15 bases in between. The CDR3 here is CASSEATETLTQFF. The CDR3 DNA is TGTGCCAGCAGTGAAGCCACCGAGACGCTGACGCAGTTCTTC.

In its sample, this clone was seen once. The V call is TRBV9, the J call TRBJ1-3; 8 nucleotides agree with TRBD1. CDR3 length equals 18 residues. V shed 1 base and J 2 bases; nucleotides not matched to a gene: 11. Germline assignment: CDR1 SGDLS and CDR2 YYNGEE. The CDR3 DNA sequence: TGTGCCAGCAGCGTAACCCCGATAGACAGGGGCCCTGGAAACACCATATATTTT. Encoded protein: CASSVTPIDRGPGNTIYF.

This CDR3 is CASSFPTTSGDEQYF. In DNA form, the CDR3 reads TGTGCCAGCAGTTTCCCTACGACTAGCGGGGACGAGCAGTACTTC. The genes are TRBV28 and TRBJ2-7, with 11 bases matching TRBD2. The CDR3 covers 15 residues. CDR1 is MDHEN, CDR2 SYDVKM, per germline. V dropped 3 bases and J dropped 5; count of bases not matched to a gene: 6.

The V gene is TRBV3-1 (or the pseudogene TRBV3-2), the J gene TRBJ2-3; no definite D call. Per germline, CDR1 LGHDT and CDR2 YNNKEL (reference sequence). Trimming cost V 4 bases and J 7 bases, with 12 bases left between them. The CDR3 covers 13 residues. CDR3 nucleotides: TGTGCCAGCAGCCGCCCCACGGCTAATACGCAGTATTTT. Translating gives CASSRPTANTQYF.

The chain combines TRBV19 with TRBJ1-5; no clear D gene. CDR3 length: 17 residues. V shed 10 bases and J shed 0 bases, with 22 bases lying between them. CDR1 and CDR2 (germline): LNHDA, SQIVND (reference sequence). CDR3 bases: TGTGCCACCCAAAGCCGAGGAGGAACAGCTAGCAATCAGCCCCAGCATTTT. It is translated as CATQSRGGTASNQPQHF. The complete variable domain, with remaining parts taken from reference TRBV19 and TRBJ1-5, reads DGGITQSPKYLFRKEGQNVTLSCEQNLNHDAMYWYRQDPGQGLRLIYYSQIVNDFQKGDIAEGYSVSREKKESFPLTVTSAQKNPTAFYLCATQSRGGTASNQPQHFGDGTRLSIL.

The V and J genes are TRBV19 and TRBJ2-1; TRBD2 agrees at 13 bases. Germline V gene lookup returns CDR1 LNHDA and CDR2 SQIVND (reference sequence). The CDR3 is 17 amino acids. The V gene end was trimmed by 5 bases and the J gene end by 2 bases; junction bases not matched to a gene: 6. CDR3 in DNA: TGTGCCAGTAGTCTAGGGACTAGCGGGGAGCCCTACAATGAGCAGTTCTTC. This encodes CASSLGTSGEPYNEQFF.

This chain links TRBV3-1 (or the pseudogene TRBV3-2) with TRBJ1-5; 8 nucleotides match TRBD1. Germline V lookup: CDR1 LGHDT, CDR2 YNNKEL (reference sequence). The V segment lost 2 bases and the J segment 7 bases; nucleotides outside the gene matches: 4. CDR3 length: 14 residues. DNA of the CDR3: TGTGCCAGCAGCCAAAGCGACAGGGGACAGCCCCAGCATTTT. This translates into CASSQSDRGQPQHF.

The chain links TRBV5-5 to TRBJ1-1; D might be TRBD1 (5 bases). The CDR3 is made up of 14 amino acids. V lost 2 bases to trimming and J lost 4 bases, with 12 bases between them. Per the germline V gene, CDR1 is SGHKS and CDR2 is YYEKEE (reference sequence). In DNA, the CDR3 is TGTGCCAGCAGCTTTGGGGCAGAGGGCACTGAAGCTTTCTTT. It encodes CASSFGAEGTEAFF.

The chain combines TRBV28 with TRBJ1-2; tentatively, D is TRBD1 (5 bases). V shed 6 bases and J shed 4 bases, with 12 bases lying between them. The germline CDR1 and CDR2 sequences are MDHEN and SYDVKM. This CDR3 contains 13 residues. The chain's CDR3 is CASRQGAGYGYTF. The CDR3 coding sequence is TGTGCCAGCAGGCAGGGCGCGGGCTATGGCTACACCTTC.

The chain employs TRBV11-2 and TRBJ2-7; 11 nucleotides line up with TRBD2. The CDR3 runs to 15 residues. V dropped 2 bases and J dropped 3; count of bases not matched to a gene: 3. Germline V CDR1 and CDR2: SGHAT, FQNNGV. The CDR3 spells CASSLYGTSGYEQYF. CDR3 sequence (DNA): TGTGCCAGCAGCTTATACGGGACTAGCGGCTACGAGCAGTACTTC. The full variable domain, in which reference TRBV11-2 and TRBJ2-7 provide the parts outside the CDR3, is EAGVAQSPRYKIIEKRQSVAFWCNPISGHATLYWYQQILGQGPKLLIQFQNNGVVDDSQLPKDRFSAERLKGVDSTLKIQPAKLEDSAVYLCASSLYGTSGYEQYFGPGTRLTVT.

This clone has more than one count but fewer than ten. The genes are TRBV19 and TRBJ1-4; 8 positions match TRBD1. CDR1 is LNHDA, CDR2 SQIVND, per germline (reference sequence). The CDR3 spans 14 residues. V was clipped by 3 bases and J by 8 bases; unmatched bases: 5. CDR3 in amino acids: CASSIQGAHEKLFF. The CDR3 DNA is TGTGCCAGTAGTATTCAGGGGGCGCACGAAAAACTGTTTTTT.

The V and J genes are TRBV6-1 and TRBJ2-2; TRBD1 is a possible D gene (6 bases). The germline V gene has CDR1 MNHNS and CDR2 SASEGT. The CDR3 runs to 15 residues. Trimming pared 3 bases from V and 6 bases from J, leaving 14 bases between. CDR3 residues: CASSEILQGSGELFF. The CDR3 DNA reads as TGTGCCAGCAGTGAGATTCTCCAGGGGTCCGGGGAGCTGTTTTTT.

This clone was counted a few times. The rearrangement links TRBV6-2 or TRBV6-3 to TRBJ1-3, with 7 bases aligning to TRBD1. In germline, CDR1 is MNHEY, CDR2 SVGEGT. There are 16 residues in the CDR3. The ends lost 2 bases at V and 0 bases at J; junction bases unmatched: 4. CDR3 in DNA: TGTGCCAGCAGTTACGCGGACAGGAGCTCTGGAAACACCATATATTTT. This codes for CASSYADRSSGNTIYF.

This clone came up once. The rearrangement links TRBV9 to TRBJ2-6; 9 bases line up with TRBD1. The CDR3 is made up of 17 amino acids. Germline V gene sequence: CDR1 SGDLS, CDR2 YYNGEE. With 3 bases clipped from V and 3 bases from J, the junction kept 7 bases outside the gene matches. The CDR3 region is CASSAGTGRHGANVLTF. The CDR3 DNA reads as TGTGCCAGCAGCGCCGGGACAGGGCGACATGGGGCCAACGTCCTGACTTTC.

The gene calls are TRBV14 and TRBJ2-1; a weak D match, TRBD2 (6 bases). Trimming pared 4 bases from V and 12 bases from J, leaving 16 bases between. The CDR3 is 13 residues long. Germline CDR1 SGHDN, CDR2 FVKESK. This CDR3 is CASSPGTGLRQFF. CDR3 DNA: TGTGCCAGCAGCCCCGGGACGGGACTTCGGCAGTTCTTC.

The V and J genes are TRBV28 and TRBJ2-3; D uncertain. Trimming took off 5 bases at V and 6 bases at J, with 12 bases between the two ends. The CDR3 covers 13 residues. Germline CDR1 MDHEN, CDR2 SYDVKM. This CDR3 reads CASSPSAMDTQYF. The DNA for the CDR3 is TGTGCCAGCAGTCCAAGTGCGATGGATACGCAGTATTTT.

The chain couples TRBV7-8 to TRBJ1-1, with 7 bases matching TRBD1. The CDR3 loop spans 13 amino acids. Germline V lookup: CDR1 SGHVS, CDR2 FQNEAQ. V lost 2 bases to trimming and J lost 3 bases; unmatched junction nucleotides: 0. The chain's CDR3 is CASSLQGDTEAFF. For the CDR3, the DNA is TGTGCCAGCAGCTTACAGGGGGACACTGAAGCTTTCTTT.

The V gene is TRBV28, the J gene TRBJ2-1, with 7 positions matching TRBD2. Germline lookup yields CDR1 MDHEN and CDR2 SYDVKM. Trimming took 5 bases from V and 4 from J; bases not matched to a gene: 5. The CDR3 covers 14 residues. The chain's CDR3 is CASSLLAPYNEQFF. The CDR3 bases are TGTGCCAGCAGTCTACTAGCGCCTTACAATGAGCAGTTCTTC.

Remarks on this clone: Sequence at one end of the junction differs from germline and may be a read error. This chain connects TRBV2 to TRBJ2-3; D unresolved. The CDR3 loop spans 10 amino acids. Per germline, CDR1 SNHLY and CDR2 FYNNEI. Written as DNA, the CDR3 is TGTGCCAGCAGTGAGACGACACTGGATTTT. Protein sequence: CASSETTLDF.

V and J are TRBV19 and TRBJ2-1; D gene uncertain. CDR1 and CDR2 from the germline V gene are LNHDA and SQIVND (reference sequence). The CDR3 contains 12 residues. The V and J ends lost 9 bases and 8 bases respectively, with 14 bases between them. The CDR3 coding sequence is TGTGCCAGCACCTCACCCAGCGATGAGCAGTTCTTC. Amino acid sequence: CASTSPSDEQFF.

This clone was recorded once. CDR3 region: CASSQPHSQETQYF. DNA of the CDR3: TGTGCCAGCAGCCAACCCCACAGCCAAGAGACCCAGTACTTC. The chain recombines TRBV16 with TRBJ2-5; no definite D call. V was pared by 2 bases and J by 1 base, with 8 bases between. The germline V gene has CDR1 KGHSY and CDR2 FQNENV. The CDR3 consists of 14 residues.

The DNA for the CDR3 is TGTGCCAGCAGTGACTCTCCCTCCGATACGCAGTATTTT. Amino acids: CASSDSPSDTQYF. The rearrangement joins TRBV6-4 to TRBJ2-3; D gene unclear. Trimming pared 0 bases from V and 6 bases from J, leaving 7 bases between. This CDR3 contains 13 residues. Germline V lookup: CDR1 MRHNA, CDR2 SNTAGT.

V gene TRBV6-1 combines with J gene TRBJ2-2; D possibly corresponds to TRBD2 (5 bases). Deletions cut 3 bases from V and 4 bases from J, with 15 bases between. This CDR3 is built from 16 residues. Germline CDR1 MNHNS, CDR2 SASEGT. The CDR3 DNA is TGTGCCAGCAGTGAGAGGGCCATCGCAGGCACCGGGGAGCTGTTTTTT. The encoded protein is CASSERAIAGTGELFF.

This clone has only one observation. The V and J genes are TRBV3-1 (or the pseudogene TRBV3-2) and TRBJ2-7, with D unresolved. From germline, CDR1 is LGHDT and CDR2 YNNKEL (reference sequence). V was clipped by 4 bases and J by 5 bases, with 15 bases between them. The CDR3 sequence is 14 residues long. Written as DNA, the CDR3 is TGTGCCAGCAGCCGAGTGGGCAGGTTAGACGAGCAGTACTTC. Translation gives CASSRVGRLDEQYF.

V is TRBV7-2 and J is TRBJ1-6, with D tentatively TRBD1 (6 bases). The CDR3 spans 15 residues. The ends were cut back, 5 bases at V and 4 bases at J, with 12 bases in the middle. The germline V gene has CDR1 SGHTA and CDR2 FQGNSA. CDR3 sequence (DNA): TGTGCCAGCAGCAAAGGCCAGGGGTATAATTCACCCCTCCACTTT. Protein product: CASSKGQGYNSPLHF.

The rearrangement links TRBV11-2 to TRBJ2-3, with 16 nucleotides matching TRBD2. V gave up 1 base and J gave up 8 bases; unmatched junction bases: 12. Germline V gene data show CDR1 as SGHAT and CDR2 as FQNNGV. The CDR3 has 19 residues. This CDR3 reads CASSLVTGTSGGALGTQYF. In DNA, the CDR3 is TGTGCCAGCAGCTTAGTGACCGGGACTAGCGGGGGGGCCTTGGGTACGCAGTATTTT. The full variable domain, in which reference TRBV11-2 and TRBJ2-3 provide the parts outside the CDR3, is EAGVAQSPRYKIIEKRQSVAFWCNPISGHATLYWYQQILGQGPKLLIQFQNNGVVDDSQLPKDRFSAERLKGVDSTLKIQPAKLEDSAVYLCASSLVTGTSGGALGTQYFGPGTRLTVL.